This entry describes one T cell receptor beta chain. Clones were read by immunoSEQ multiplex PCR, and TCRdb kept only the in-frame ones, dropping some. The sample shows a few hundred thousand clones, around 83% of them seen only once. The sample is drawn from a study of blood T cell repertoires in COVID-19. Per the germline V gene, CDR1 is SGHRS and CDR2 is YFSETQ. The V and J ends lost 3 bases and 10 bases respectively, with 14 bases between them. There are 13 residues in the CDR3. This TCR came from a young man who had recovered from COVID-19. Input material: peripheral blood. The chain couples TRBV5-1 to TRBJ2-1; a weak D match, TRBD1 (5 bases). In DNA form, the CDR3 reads TGCGCCAGCAGCTGGGCCAGGGTAAAAGAGCAGTTCTTC. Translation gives CASSWARVKEQFF.